The clone carrying this T cell receptor beta chain was counted between two and nine times. Its antigen is undetermined. The data derive from a study of cytomegalovirus exposure and HLA in healthy donors. The study, taken as a whole, reports: According to a later analysis, donors in an Asian-associated ancestry cluster reportedly had fewer N-insertions than the roughly 720-donor mean. Across HLA loci, a later analysis found differing TCR association rates, with DRB1 most and HLA-C fewest.

The CDR3 loop spans 16 amino acids. Germline loops: CDR1 SGHTA, CDR2 FQGNSA. Trimming removed 1 base from V and 6 bases from J, with 16 bases in between. With 60 Vbeta and 13 Jbeta primers, the PCR was carried out. Generated by immunoSEQ multiplex PCR, the TCRdb table keeps only in-frame clones and is missing some. The top ten clones hold roughly 0.8% of a sample with around 170,000 clones, approximately 78% of them seen once. The V call is TRBV7-2, the J call TRBJ2-1, with D possibly TRBD2 on 6 matching bases. The TCR comes from a woman between 18 and 29 years old in good health and CMV-seronegative. Sequenced sample: PBMCs. CDR3 coding DNA: TGTGCCAGCAGCTTAGAGGGTCTAGCGTCTCGCAATGAGCAGTTCTTC. Residues: CASSLEGLASRNEQFF.